These 9 T cell receptor beta chains share one sample of origin, sequenced in a study of blood T cell repertoires in COVID-19. Data came from immunoSEQ multiplex PCR; TCRdb stores just in-frame clones and leaves some out. The top ten clones hold approximately 3.1% of a sample with fewer than 300,000 clones, approximately 86% of them seen once. The sample was peripheral blood. The receptors derive from a woman aged 18-30 years with acute or convalescent COVID-19.

This clone was recorded a few times. This chain links TRBV12-3 or TRBV12-4 with TRBJ1-3; D is ambiguous. Trimming left V 5 bases short and J 4 bases short, with 9 bases between. This CDR3 has 13 residues. DNA of the CDR3: TGTGCCAGCAGTCCCCAACAGGGAAACACCATATATTTT. Translated, it gives CASSPQQGNTIYF.

This sequence joins TRBV7-9 and TRBJ2-1; 7 bases are a match to TRBD2. Germline V lookup: CDR1 SEHNR, CDR2 FQNEAQ (reference sequence). The CDR3 totals 13 residues. The V segment lost 5 bases and the J segment 10 bases; nucleotides outside the gene matches: 8. In nucleotides, the CDR3 is TGTGCCAGCAGCCAGGCGGGAGCTCGGGAGCAGTTCTTC. Translated: CASSQAGAREQFF.

The gene calls are TRBV19 and TRBJ1-2, with D tentatively TRBD1 (5 bases). V was shortened by 6 bases and J by 4 bases, with 9 bases between the two germline ends. This CDR3 region has 12 residues. The germline CDR1 and CDR2 sequences are LNHDA and SQIVND (reference sequence). CDR3 sequence: CASSRTSYGYTF. The CDR3 coding sequence is TGTGCCAGTAGCAGGACATCCTATGGCTACACCTTC.

This chain connects TRBV19 to TRBJ2-1; 10 bases line up with TRBD2. Germline V gene lookup returns CDR1 LNHDA and CDR2 SQIVND (reference sequence). This CDR3 contains 19 residues. With V trimmed by 0 bases and J by 3 bases, 11 bases remained unmatched. In nucleotides, the CDR3 is TGTGCCAGTAGTATAGATGATCCCGGACTAGCGGAAAACTACAATGAGCAGTTCTTC. Its translation is CASSIDDPGLAENYNEQFF. Based on the CDR3 plus reference TRBV19 and TRBJ2-1, the full variable domain is DGGITQSPKYLFRKEGQNVTLSCEQNLNHDAMYWYRQDPGQGLRLIYYSQIVNDFQKGDIAEGYSVSREKKESFPLTVTSAQKNPTAFYLCASSIDDPGLAENYNEQFFGPGTRLTVL.

This chain links TRBV4-3 with TRBJ2-7; D uncertain. The V end lost 0 bases, the J end lost 4 bases, and 7 bases lay between the germline ends. The CDR3 is 13 amino acids. CDR1 is LGHNA, CDR2 YSLEER, per germline. The CDR3 bases are TGCGCCAGCAGCCAAGATATTACTTACGAGCAGTACTTC. This translates into CASSQDITYEQYF.

The chain employs TRBV9 and TRBJ1-1; D is possibly TRBD1 (6 bases). With 0 bases removed from V and 0 bases from J, the gap between germline ends came to 6 bases. CDR3 length: 14 residues. Germline assignment: CDR1 SGDLS and CDR2 YYNGEE. CDR3 sequence (DNA): TGTGCCAGCAGCGTAGAGGGGGTGAACACTGAAGCTTTCTTT. It codes for CASSVEGVNTEAFF. Full variable domain (outside the CDR3, taken from reference TRBV9 and TRBJ1-1): DSGVTQTPKHLITATGQRVTLRCSPRSGDLSVYWYQQSLDQGLQFLIQYYNGEERAKGNILERFSAQQFPDLHSELNLSSLELGDSALYFCASSVEGVNTEAFFGQGTRLTVV.

V is TRBV10-1 and J is TRBJ1-1; a weak D match, TRBD1 (5 bases). This CDR3 is 15 amino acids long. Germline loops: CDR1 WNHNN, CDR2 SYGVQD (reference sequence). The V gene lost 2 bases and the J gene lost 3 bases, with 13 bases spanning the gap. CDR3 bases: TGCGCCAGCAGTGAGGGGAGGGGCGCGGACACTGAAGCTTTCTTT. The encoded protein is CASSEGRGADTEAFF.

The chain employs TRBV9 and TRBJ2-1; TRBD2 matches 8 bases. Germline values: CDR1 SGDLS, CDR2 YYNGEE. The J segment lost 5 bases and the V segment lost 4 bases, leaving 5 bases of the junction unmatched. The CDR3 covers 14 residues. The CDR3 DNA reads as TGTGCCAGCAGCCCCGGGACTAGTAACAATGAGCAGTTCTTC. Translating gives CASSPGTSNNEQFF.

This chain uses TRBV7-3 with TRBJ2-3; the match to TRBD2 covers 10 bases. Germline V gene sequence: CDR1 SGHTA, CDR2 FQGTGA. This CDR3 contains 17 residues. Trimming at V came to 5 bases and at J to 8 bases, leaving 16 bases not matched to a gene. The CDR3 sequence is CASSTSSISGRAGTQYF. CDR3 nucleotides: TGTGCCAGCAGCACGTCATCGATAAGCGGGAGGGCGGGTACGCAGTATTTT.